This TCR beta chain was recorded in a study of response to subunit inactivated influenza vaccine. Regarding the study as a whole: After each seasonal influenza vaccination, few new T cells are recruited, the authors suggested.

TCRdb reanalysed the RT-PCR reads using MiXCR and keeps one entry per CDR3 protein. The sample carries about 700,000 distinct CDR3 sequences, approximately 14% recorded once. Worth noting for this clonotype: Its antigen is undetermined.

Germline loops: CDR1 SGHDN, CDR2 FVKESK. The length of the CDR3 is 14 residues. The V end was cut by 0 bases, the J end by 8 bases, with 12 bases between. The TCR comes from a man in his fifties who received an inactivated influenza vaccine. The material was PBMCs from blood, obtained approximately 12 days after vaccination. The chain is built from TRBV14 and TRBJ2-3; D unresolved. DNA of the CDR3: TGTGCCAGCAGCCAAGATGGTCGGTTTGGTACGCAGTATTTT. It encodes CASSQDGRFGTQYF.